This T cell receptor (beta chain) was captured in a study of CD8+ T cells in alopecia areata. The overall study: People stayed on tofacitinib for 6 to 18 months, then stopped the drug for 6 months. Whole-study results and caveats: Scalp samples also yield sequences from resident alphabeta T cells of normal skin. Normal scalp had lower clonality than lesional scalp, with alopecia totalis/universalis lesions showing this most strongly.

Reverse transcription of extracted RNA yielded cDNA, which provided the sequencing template. TCRdb's table, derived via immunoSEQ multiplex PCR, lists solely in-frame clones and lacks some. The data contain under 200,000 clones, roughly two thirds of them singletons. The CDR3 loop spans 14 amino acids. Trimming removed 5 bases at V and 9 bases at J, with 14 bases between. CDR1 SGHAT and CDR2 FQDESV come from the germline V gene (reference sequence). Note on this clone: Its antigen is as yet unknown.

As to treatment: oral pan-JAK inhibitor, 5-10 mg twice daily. The sample here was CD4+ T cells sorted from blood, taken at week 4, from a patient treated with tofacitinib. This chain connects TRBV11-1 to TRBJ1-6; D gene unclear. This TCR derives from a human donor with alopecia areata. CDR3 DNA sequence: TGTGCCAGCAGCCAGGTCCTCGGAGGTTCACCCCTCCACTTT. Its translation: CASSQVLGGSPLHF. The variable domain in full, completed from reference TRBV11-1 and TRBJ1-6, reads EAEVAQSPRYKITEKSQAVAFWCDPISGHATLYWYRQILGQGPELLVQFQDESVVDDSQLPKDRFSAERLKGVDSTLKIQPAELGDSAMYLCASSQVLGGSPLHFGNGTRLTVT.